The entry that follows covers one T cell receptor (beta chain) sequence. Its antigen is still unknown. The cohort consisted of 650 to 850 healthy bone marrow donors. At the time of sampling, all cohort members were nominally healthy, though unrecorded immune exposures were likely present. The donor was CMV seronegative and was included in the group of a few hundred seronegative cohort members. A peripheral blood sample was provided by each donor, and peripheral blood mononuclear cells were used for TCR beta sequencing. The Qiagen DNeasy Blood Extraction Kit was used to extract genomic DNA from the blood cell samples. This specimen comes from a study of cytomegalovirus exposure and HLA in healthy donors listed by TCRdb under 2017. Study-wide context: An earlier analysis of under 600 of the donors reported about 250 Gb of sequence data and around 110 million unique TCR beta sequences from 150 million to 200 million T cells. An early release covering 500 to 750 HLA-typed donors comprised approximately 290 gigabases of sequencing data and around 86 million unique TCR sequences. The genetic ancestry cluster associated with self-reported Caucasian donors included 81% of the 398 genotyped donors. The study aimed to test whether cataloging public T cell receptors could reveal signatures of past pathogen exposure. Using immunosequencing, the study profiled T cell repertoires from around 680 subjects and related those repertoires to cytomegalovirus serostatus. Besides the first cohort of around 700 subjects, a separate validation cohort made up of 120 different subjects was used. To predict cytomegalovirus infection status, the study brought together high-throughput TCR immunosequencing, statistical association of individual TCRs with disease status, and machine learning. A later analysis re-examined previously published TCR beta repertoires from 600 to 700 donors and added high-resolution HLA genotyping to investigate patterns of TCR occurrence. Rather than using new phenotypic data, the later analysis identified candidate immune exposures from TCR beta sequences and from how often those sequences occurred across donors. An earlier analysis of roughly 580 of the donors used high-throughput TCR beta sequencing to judge whether each TCR beta V gene segment behaved as functional or pseudogenic. Donor age, sex, ethnicity and CMV serostatus were compiled together with the repertoire data. A later genetic analysis used genome-wide SNP genotypes for about three fifths of the 666 donors, treating that subset as a discovery cohort. All discovery cohort repertoires had been generated using a single sequencing platform. HLA typing included class I and class II loci at four-digit resolution. Typing coverage varied by locus: roughly 620-630 donors for A, B, C, DRB1 and DQB1; around 560 for DQA1; 606 for DPA1; around 490 for DPB1. Five DR-DQ haplotypes were treated as single units for association and clustering because of strong linkage in the cohort. Among around 400 genotyped donors of the cohort, an average of approximately 230,000 unique TCR beta nucleotide sequences were sequenced per donor, roughly 18% of them non-productive. General study outcomes and caveats: In an earlier analysis of some 540 of the donors, most TCR beta V segments appeared in productive rearrangements about 90% or about 30% of the time, broadly matching IMGT annotations. In a later analysis, 16,951 TCR beta sequences were associated with specific HLA alleles at a false discovery rate of 0.05. A later genetic analysis reported fewer N-insertions in productive TCRs among donors in an Asian-associated ancestry cluster than the approximately 670-donor mean. V-gene and J-gene trimming of TCR beta chains was associated with a missense DCLRE1C variant in a later genetic analysis, and the association was replicated in an independent cohort. In a later analysis, the rate of TCR association differed among HLA loci, with DRB1 alleles having the most associated TCRs and HLA-C alleles having the fewest. Linkage disequilibrium might explain the correlated functional status among segregating V segments, but an unknown experimental factor could not be excluded. HLA typing was unavailable for some donors at each locus, so association tests used only the typed subset. Presence/absence analyses assumed roughly uniform sequencing depth across donors, an assumption that may not hold. Most TCR sequences were seen in very few donors, while some public TCRs were found in many individuals. A cluster of highly shared sequence variants was judged likely to represent a technical artifact of the sequencing pipeline. It was suggested by the authors that the approach could potentially be generalized to other disease states and immunological phenotypes. Some IMGT-functional V segments, including TRBV6-2 and TRBV6-3, could not be distinguished by the 87-base-pair reads and were therefore excluded. In both the original and validation cohorts, the classifier was reported to diagnose cytomegalovirus status with high specificity and sensitivity. When HLA alleles, especially DR and DQ, strongly co-occurred, attributing TCR associations to individual alleles was difficult. In a later analysis, most CMV-associated TCR beta chains were found to appear HLA-restricted, with HLA associations seemingly driven largely by CMV exposure. Compared with equally common non-associated chains, HLA-associated TCR beta chains in a later analysis were more clonally expanded and had lower generation probabilities. A total of 150 to 200 TCR beta chains were listed by the study as associated with cytomegalovirus. The only immune exposure information available for the cohort was CMV serostatus. This cohort had only TCR beta chains sequenced, and the lack of alpha or paired-chain data limited which features could be detected. Seventeen rarely observed V segments, including chromosome 9 orphons, were excluded from the earlier analysis of several hundred of the donors because counts were too low. A further reported finding was that TCR beta sequences accurately predicted the HLA-A and HLA-B alleles for most subjects in the first cohort. A few of the identified cytomegalovirus-associated TCR beta chains were confirmed in vitro to be specific for cytomegalovirus antigens. In a later analysis, several top co-occurrence clusters were reported to appear linked to parvovirus B19, influenza, CMV and Epstein-Barr virus.

Receptor amplification or capture employed the immunoSEQ multiplex PCR assay. A mixture of 60 forward primers for TCR Vbeta segments and 13 reverse primers for TCR Jbeta segments was used in the multiplex PCR. A multiplex PCR assay on genomic DNA amplified the CDR3 region of rearranged TCR beta genes. The amplified TCR beta libraries were sequenced on the Illumina HiSeq System as 87-base-pair reads. In the source study's methods: A later analysis tallied roughly 76 million unique TCR beta chains across the 700 or so repertoires, and some 10 million of those chains were shared by two or more donors. Raw reads were error-corrected and collapsed into unique sequences with a nearest-neighbor algorithm that merged closely related sequences to remove PCR and sequencing errors. CDR3 sequences were aligned to IMGT reference sequences to assign V, D and J gene segments. For a sequence to be retained, a match of at least six nucleotides to both a V gene segment and a J gene segment was required. A rearrangement was called productive if the CDR3 had no stop codons and remained in frame with V and J, and every other rearrangement was called non-productive. Following IMGT convention, CDR3 was defined as the stretch from the second conserved V-encoded cysteine up to the conserved J-encoded phenylalanine. The earlier analysis of approximately 590 of the donors excluded any sequence lacking an unambiguous match to a single V gene segment. In an earlier analysis of approximately 610 of the donors, V segments were called functional above 56.7% productive rearrangements and were called segregating when the between-donor standard deviation exceeded 5%. A statistical classification framework was built for diagnosing cytomegalovirus status from the catalog of TCR beta chain sequences. A later analysis assigned V and J genes by comparing TCR nucleotide sequences with IMGT/GENE-DB human TR gene sequences. A later analysis assigned CDR3 sequences and most-parsimonious VDJ recombination scenarios with the TCRdist pipeline. In a later analysis, each TCR beta chain was defined by its CDR3 amino acid sequence together with its V-gene family, and reads lacking a unique V-gene family were excluded. As a way to deal with suspected cross-contamination and a sequencing artifact, a later analysis dropped 450 to 700 nucleotide sequences that were highly shared and had low generation probability. For each public chain, a later analysis derived a clonal expansion index from normalized ranks of inferred template counts within each repertoire. In a later analysis, generation probabilities were computed using a VDJ recombination model fitted to out-of-frame rearrangements, and the results were checked against IGoR. A later analysis scored TCR-TCR, TCR-HLA and TCR-CMV co-occurrence with hypergeometric tests, applying a repertoire-size bias correction to TCR pairs. To estimate false discovery rates, a later analysis permuted the HLA or CMV assignments 20 times. In a later analysis, co-occurring TCRs were grouped with DBSCAN, and TCRdist sequence similarity was added when clustering was performed within HLA-allele-positive subsets. For co-occurrence clustering, repertoires with fewer than 30,000 or more than 120,000 public chains were excluded, along with five or six repertoires with anomalous nucleotide sharing. Here the immuneACCESS table is served through TCRdb, limited to in-frame sequences with V and J called. Missing clones are a known gap in these copies; in checked studies unresolved V genes cover under half, and the rest lacks a known reason. V, J and clone size are taken as reported in that table, and D and trimming were inferred from the DNA itself. In this sample's table one finds 130,000 to 150,000 clones. The top ten constitute about 0.96% of the sample.

V is reduced by 5 bases and J by 7 bases, leaving a spacing of 15 bases between them. CDR1 is given as KGHSH and CDR2 as LQKENI, both from the germline V gene. Inclusive of the bounding cysteine and phenylalanine, the CDR3 is 13 residues long. CDR3 DNA is the only sequence kept; it has 39 bases, read in frame from the first base. The receptor was derived from a male donor in good health and CMV-seronegative. Recombination joined TRBV18 with TRBJ2-7; the best D guess is TRBD1, with 5 bases matching. Sequences were obtained from PBMCs. CDR3 reads: CASSSKPGWEQYF. The nucleotide sequence is given as TGTGCCAGCTCATCGAAGCCAGGGTGGGAGCAGTACTTC.